This T cell receptor beta chain stems from a study of T cells after yellow fever vaccination. Study results and limitations: Reappearance after the booster was observed for most primary-vaccination clones (roughly 97% CD4, less than 90% CD8). Clonotypes found in both CD4 and CD8 compartments made up a small share. Though it reached lower strength, the secondary response hit its peak faster, day 5 versus 15.

TCRdb re-analysed the 5' RACE reads in MiXCR, keeping a single row per CDR3 protein. The sample holds some 100,000 distinct CDR3 sequences, over 8% seen once. Germline V lookup: CDR1 MNHEY, CDR2 SMNVEV (reference sequence). V trimming: 4 bases; J trimming: 3 bases; junction bases outside the gene matches: 6. The CDR3 is 17 residues long. The genes are TRBV27 and TRBJ2-1, with TRBD2 matching 13 bases. The starting material was CD8+ T cells not binding an NS4B(214-222) dextramer, sorted from PBMCs, obtained about 2 weeks after the first yellow fever vaccination. This receptor was taken from a man aged 18 to 30 who received the YFV17D yellow fever vaccine. CDR3 region: CASSSRLAGGNYNEQFF. CDR3 bases: TGTGCCAGCAGTTCCAGACTAGCGGGGGGTAACTACAATGAGCAGTTCTTC.